The clone carrying this TCR beta chain has only a few counts. What it binds is unknown. TCRdb reprocessed the reads via MiXCR and lists one record per CDR3 protein. The data contain more than 400,000 distinct CDR3 sequences, 26% of them singletons. This specimen comes from a study of T cell repertoires in cytomegalovirus infection. At the level of the study: Both a matching HLA type and CMV infection were indicated by public TCR beta signatures.

V shed 6 bases and J 0 bases; nucleotides not matched to a gene: 2. Germline V lookup: CDR1 MNHNS, CDR2 SASEGT. The CDR3 sequence is 14 residues long. The study, taken as a whole, reports: Ex vivo, HLA-C-restricted CMV-specific TCR beta clonotypes prevailed over the rest of the response. Summed frequency of public TCR beta families distinguished CMV carriers with the relevant HLA.

The chain is built from TRBV6-1 and TRBJ1-5; 7 bases align to TRBD1. Sequencing was done on a sample of PBMCs. The TCR sequence derives from a human donor in good health (CMV status not recorded). Some clones in this sample may be carry-over from other donors' samples. In DNA form, the CDR3 reads TGTGCCAGCAGCAACAGGGGTAGCAATCAGCCCCAGCATTTT. Its protein is CASSNRGSNQPQHF.